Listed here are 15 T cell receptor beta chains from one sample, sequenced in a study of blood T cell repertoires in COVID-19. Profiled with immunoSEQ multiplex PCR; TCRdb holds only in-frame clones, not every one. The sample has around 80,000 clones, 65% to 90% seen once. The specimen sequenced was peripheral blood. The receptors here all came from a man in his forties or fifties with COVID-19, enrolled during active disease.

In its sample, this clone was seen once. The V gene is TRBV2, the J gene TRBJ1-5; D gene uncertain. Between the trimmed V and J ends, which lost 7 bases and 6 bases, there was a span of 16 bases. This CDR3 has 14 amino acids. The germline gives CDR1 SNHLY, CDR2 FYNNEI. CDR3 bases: TGTGCCAGCACCCCGGTCCCGAGGGTTCAGCCCCAGCATTTT. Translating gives CASTPVPRVQPQHF. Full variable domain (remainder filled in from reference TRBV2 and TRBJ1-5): EPEVTQTPSHQVTQMGQEVILRCVPISNHLYFYWYRQILGQKVEFLVSFYNNEISEKSEIFDDQFSVERPDGSNFTLKIRSTKLEDSAMYFCASTPVPRVQPQHFGDGTRLSIL.

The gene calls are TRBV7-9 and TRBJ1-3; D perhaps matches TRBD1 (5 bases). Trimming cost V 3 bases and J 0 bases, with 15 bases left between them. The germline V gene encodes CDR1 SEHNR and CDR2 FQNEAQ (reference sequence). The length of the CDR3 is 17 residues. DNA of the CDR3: TGTGCCAGCAGCTTCAGTCGGACACTTAGCTCTGGAAACACCATATATTTT. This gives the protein CASSFSRTLSSGNTIYF.

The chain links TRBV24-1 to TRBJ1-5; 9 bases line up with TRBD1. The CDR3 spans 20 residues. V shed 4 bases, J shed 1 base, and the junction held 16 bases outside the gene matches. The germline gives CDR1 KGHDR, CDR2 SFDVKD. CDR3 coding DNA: TGTGCCACCAGTGACTCCACCGGGACAGGGATGGGCTTGAGCAATCAGCCCCAGCATTTT. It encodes CATSDSTGTGMGLSNQPQHF.

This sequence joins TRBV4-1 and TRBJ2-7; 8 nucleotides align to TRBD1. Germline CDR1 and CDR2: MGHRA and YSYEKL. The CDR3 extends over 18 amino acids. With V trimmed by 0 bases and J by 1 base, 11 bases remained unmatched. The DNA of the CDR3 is TGCGCCAGCAGCCAAGATAATGTGAGGACAGGGATTTCCTACGAGCAGTACTTC. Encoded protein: CASSQDNVRTGISYEQYF.

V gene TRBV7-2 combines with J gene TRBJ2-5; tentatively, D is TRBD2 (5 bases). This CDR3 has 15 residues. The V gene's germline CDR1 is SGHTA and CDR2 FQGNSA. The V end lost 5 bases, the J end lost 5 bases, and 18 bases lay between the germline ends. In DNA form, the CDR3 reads TGTGCCAGCAGCCCCCGTAGGGCGGGTGGGGAGACCCAGTACTTC. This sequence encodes CASSPRRAGGETQYF. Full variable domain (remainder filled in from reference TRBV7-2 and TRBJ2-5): GAGVSQSPSNKVTEKGKDVELRCDPISGHTALYWYRQSLGQGLEFLIYFQGNSAPDKSGLPSDRFSAERTGGSVSTLTIQRTQQEDSAVYLCASSPRRAGGETQYFGPGTRLLVL.

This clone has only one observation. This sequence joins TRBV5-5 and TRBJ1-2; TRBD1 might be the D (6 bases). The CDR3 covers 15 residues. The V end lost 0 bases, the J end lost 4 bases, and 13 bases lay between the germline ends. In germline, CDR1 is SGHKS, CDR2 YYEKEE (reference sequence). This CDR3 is CASSLVSGATYGYTF. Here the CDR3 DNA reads TGTGCCAGCAGCTTGGTATCAGGGGCCACCTATGGCTACACCTTC. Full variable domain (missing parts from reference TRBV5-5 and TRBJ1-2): DAGVTQSPTHLIKTRGQQVTLRCSPISGHKSVSWYQQVLGQGPQFIFQYYEKEERGRGNFPDRFSARQFPNYSSELNVNALLLGDSALYLCASSLVSGATYGYTFGSGTRLTVV.

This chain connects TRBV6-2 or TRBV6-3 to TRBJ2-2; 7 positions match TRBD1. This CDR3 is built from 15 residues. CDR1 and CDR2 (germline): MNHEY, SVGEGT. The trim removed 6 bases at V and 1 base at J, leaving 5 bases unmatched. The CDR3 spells CASSSYRGNTGELFF. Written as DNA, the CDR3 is TGTGCCAGCAGCTCTTACAGGGGGAACACCGGGGAGCTGTTTTTT.

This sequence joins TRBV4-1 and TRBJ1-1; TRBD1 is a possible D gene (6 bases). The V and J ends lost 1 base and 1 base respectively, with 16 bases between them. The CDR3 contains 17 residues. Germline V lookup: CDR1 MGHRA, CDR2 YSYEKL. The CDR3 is CASSQGGPTVENTEAFF. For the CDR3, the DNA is TGCGCCAGCAGCCAAGGGGGGCCAACAGTTGAGAACACTGAAGCTTTCTTT.

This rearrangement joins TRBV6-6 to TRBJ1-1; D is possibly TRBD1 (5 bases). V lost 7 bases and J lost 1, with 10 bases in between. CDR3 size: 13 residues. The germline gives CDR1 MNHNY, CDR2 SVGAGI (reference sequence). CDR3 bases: TGTGCCAGCAAACTCGACAGGAACACTGAAGCTTTCTTT. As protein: CASKLDRNTEAFF.

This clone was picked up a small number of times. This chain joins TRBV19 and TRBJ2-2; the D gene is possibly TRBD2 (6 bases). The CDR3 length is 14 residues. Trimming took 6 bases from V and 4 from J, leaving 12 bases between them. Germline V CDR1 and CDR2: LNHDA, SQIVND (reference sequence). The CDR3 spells CASRRIAVTGELFF. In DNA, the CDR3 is TGTGCCAGTAGACGAATAGCGGTCACCGGGGAGCTGTTTTTT.

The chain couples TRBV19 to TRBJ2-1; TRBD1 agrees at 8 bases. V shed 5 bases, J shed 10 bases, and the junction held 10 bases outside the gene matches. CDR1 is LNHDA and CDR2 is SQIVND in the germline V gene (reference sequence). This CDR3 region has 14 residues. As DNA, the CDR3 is TGTGCCAGTAGTCGGCGTGACAGGGGATGGGAGCAGTTCTTC. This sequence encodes CASSRRDRGWEQFF.

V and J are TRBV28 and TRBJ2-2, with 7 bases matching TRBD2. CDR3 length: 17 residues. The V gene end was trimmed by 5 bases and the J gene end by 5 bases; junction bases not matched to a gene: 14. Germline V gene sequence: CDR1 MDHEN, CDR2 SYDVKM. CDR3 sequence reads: CASSARPGRVGTGELFF. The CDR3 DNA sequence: TGTGCCAGCAGTGCCCGACCAGGGAGGGTAGGAACCGGGGAGCTGTTTTTT.

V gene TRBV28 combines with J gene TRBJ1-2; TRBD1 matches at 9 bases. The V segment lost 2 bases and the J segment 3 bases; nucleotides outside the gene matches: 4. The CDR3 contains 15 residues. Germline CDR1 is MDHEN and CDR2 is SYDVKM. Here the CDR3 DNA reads TGTGCCAGCAGTTTAAGGGACAGGGTTTACTATGGCTACACCTTC. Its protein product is CASSLRDRVYYGYTF.

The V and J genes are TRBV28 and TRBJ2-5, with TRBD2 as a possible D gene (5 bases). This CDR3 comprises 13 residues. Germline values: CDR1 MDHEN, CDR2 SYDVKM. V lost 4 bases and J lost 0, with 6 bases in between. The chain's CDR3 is CASSWEYQETQYF. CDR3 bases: TGTGCCAGCAGTTGGGAGTACCAAGAGACCCAGTACTTC.

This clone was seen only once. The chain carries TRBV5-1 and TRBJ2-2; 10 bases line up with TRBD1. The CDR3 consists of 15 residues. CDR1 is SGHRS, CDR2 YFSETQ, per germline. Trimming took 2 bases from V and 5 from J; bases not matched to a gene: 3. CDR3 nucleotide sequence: TGCGCCAGCAGCTTAGGGACAGGGGTTACCGGGGAGCTGTTTTTT. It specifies CASSLGTGVTGELFF.